The next 3 T cell receptor beta chains were all read from a single sample in a study of tissue T cells after allogeneic stem cell transplantation (dated by TCRdb to 2021 to 2024). The library was produced with the immunoSEQ multiplex PCR assay. Here the immuneACCESS table is served through TCRdb, limited to in-frame sequences with V and J called. Missing clones are a known gap in these copies; in checked studies unresolved V genes cover under half, and the rest lacks a known reason. The sample contains around 50,000 clones, about 73% of them found a single time. Around 0.5% of the sample goes to the ten largest clones. Sequenced: sorted cells pooled from one or two spleens. The receptors stem from a pool of C57BL/6 mice in good health.

This clone was seen a few times. Genes here carry mouse names. The read finishes 1 residue shy of the CDR3 end, and the germline J gene is used to complete it. The rearrangement links TRBV16 to TRBJ2-7; 7 bases map to TRBD1. Germline CDR1 is SGHSA and CDR2 is FRNQAP. V lost 5 bases to trimming and J lost 3 bases; unmatched junction nucleotides: 4. The CDR3 spans 13 residues. This CDR3 is CASSRGQIYEQYF. CDR3 bases read: TGTGCAAGCAGCCGGGGACAGATCTATGAACAGTAC.

As concerns this clone: All gene names here are mouse names. The read finishes 1 residue shy of the CDR3 end, and the germline J gene is used to complete it. This chain uses TRBV13-1 with TRBJ2-5, with 8 nucleotides matching TRBD2. The CDR3 has 15 residues. V dropped 2 bases and J dropped 3; count of bases not matched to a gene: 5. The V gene's germline CDR1 is NSHNY and CDR2 SYGAGN. Incomplete CDR3 DNA: TGTGCCAGCAGTGACGGGGGGGCGCATCAAGACACCCAGTAC. It specifies CASSDGGAHQDTQY. The full CDR3 protein is CASSDGGAHQDTQYF.

On this clone itself: Germline and genes here are mouse. From the germline J gene comes the end of the CDR3, since the read stops 1 residue before it. V gene TRBV29 combines with J gene TRBJ2-2, with 11 positions matching TRBD1. Germline V gene sequence: CDR1 MSHET, CDR2 SYDVDS. There are 14 residues in the CDR3. V was pared by 6 bases and J by 5 bases, with 2 bases of the junction left unmatched. CDR3 sequence reads: CASSGTGGTGQLYF. The DNA read from the CDR3 is TGTGCTAGCAGCGGGACAGGGGGGACCGGGCAGCTCTAC. The full variable domain, in which reference TRBV29 and TRBJ2-2 provide the parts outside the CDR3, is DMKVTQMPRYLIKRMGENVLLECGQDMSHETMYWYRQDPGLGLQLIYISYDVDSNSEGDIPKGYRVSRKKREHFSLILDSAKTNQTSVYFCASSGTGGTGQLYFGEGSKLTVL.